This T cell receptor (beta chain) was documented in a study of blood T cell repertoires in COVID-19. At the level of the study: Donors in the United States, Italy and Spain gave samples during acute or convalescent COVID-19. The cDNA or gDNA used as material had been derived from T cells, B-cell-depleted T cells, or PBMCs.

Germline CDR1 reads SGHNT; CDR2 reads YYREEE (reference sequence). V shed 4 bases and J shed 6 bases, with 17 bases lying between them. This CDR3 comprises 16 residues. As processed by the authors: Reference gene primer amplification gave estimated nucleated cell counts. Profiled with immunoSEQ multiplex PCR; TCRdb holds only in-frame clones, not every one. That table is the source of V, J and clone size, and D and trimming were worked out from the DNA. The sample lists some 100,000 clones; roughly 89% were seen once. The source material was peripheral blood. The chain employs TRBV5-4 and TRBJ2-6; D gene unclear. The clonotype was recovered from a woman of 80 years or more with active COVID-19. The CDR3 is CASSPVFAATANVLTF. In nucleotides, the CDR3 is TGTGCCAGCAGCCCGGTATTTGCAGCGACGGCCAACGTCCTGACTTTC.